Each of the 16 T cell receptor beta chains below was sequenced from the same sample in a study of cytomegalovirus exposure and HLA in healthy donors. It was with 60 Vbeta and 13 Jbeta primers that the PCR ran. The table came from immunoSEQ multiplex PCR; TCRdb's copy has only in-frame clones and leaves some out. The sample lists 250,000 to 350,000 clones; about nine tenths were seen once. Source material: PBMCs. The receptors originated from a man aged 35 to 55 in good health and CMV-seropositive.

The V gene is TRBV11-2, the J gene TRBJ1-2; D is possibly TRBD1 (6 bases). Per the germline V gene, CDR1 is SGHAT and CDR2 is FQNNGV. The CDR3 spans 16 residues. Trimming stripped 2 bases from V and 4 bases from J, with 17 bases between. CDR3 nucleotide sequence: TGTGCCAGCAGCTTAACAGGGATTTCCCCTCTCTATGGCTACACCTTC. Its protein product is CASSLTGISPLYGYTF.

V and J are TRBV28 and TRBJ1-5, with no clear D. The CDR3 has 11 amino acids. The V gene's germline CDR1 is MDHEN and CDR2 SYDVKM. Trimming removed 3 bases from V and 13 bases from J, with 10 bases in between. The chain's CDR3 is CASSFLRQQHF. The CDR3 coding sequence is TGTGCCAGCAGTTTTCTGAGGCAGCAGCATTTT. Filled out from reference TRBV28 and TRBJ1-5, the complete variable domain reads DVKVTQSSRYLVKRTGEKVFLECVQDMDHENMFWYRQDPGLGLRLIYFSYDVKMKEKGDIPEGYSVSREKKERFSLILESASTNQTSMYLCASSFLRQQHFGDGTRLSIL.

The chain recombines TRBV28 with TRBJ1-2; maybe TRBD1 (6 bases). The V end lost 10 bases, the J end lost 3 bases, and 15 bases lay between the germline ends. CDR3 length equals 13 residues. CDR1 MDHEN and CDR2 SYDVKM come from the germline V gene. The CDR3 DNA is TGTGCCACAAACAGGGATTCAGACTATGGCTACACCTTC. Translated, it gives CATNRDSDYGYTF.

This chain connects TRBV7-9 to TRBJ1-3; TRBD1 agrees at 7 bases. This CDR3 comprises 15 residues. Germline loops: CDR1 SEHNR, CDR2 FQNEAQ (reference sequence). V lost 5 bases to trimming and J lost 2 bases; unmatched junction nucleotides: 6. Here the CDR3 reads CASSHRDRTGNTIYF. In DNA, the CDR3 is TGTGCCAGCAGCCACCGGGACAGAACTGGAAACACCATATATTTT.

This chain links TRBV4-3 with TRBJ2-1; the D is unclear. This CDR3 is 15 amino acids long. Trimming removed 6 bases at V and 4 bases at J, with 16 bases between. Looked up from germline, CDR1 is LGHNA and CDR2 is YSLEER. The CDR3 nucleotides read TGCGCCAGCAGTCTAGAGGCGGCGGTTTACAATGAGCAGTTCTTC. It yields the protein CASSLEAAVYNEQFF.

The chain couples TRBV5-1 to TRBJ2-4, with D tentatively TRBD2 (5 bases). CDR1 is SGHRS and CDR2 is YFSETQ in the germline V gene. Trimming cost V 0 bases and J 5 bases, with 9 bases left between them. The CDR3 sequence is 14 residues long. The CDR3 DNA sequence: TGCGCCAGCAGCTTGGGAGGGAGCGAAAACATTCAGTACTTC. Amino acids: CASSLGGSENIQYF. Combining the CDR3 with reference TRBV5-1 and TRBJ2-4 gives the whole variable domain KAGVTQTPRYLIKTRGQQVTLSCSPISGHRSVSWYQQTPGQGLQFLFEYFSETQRNKGNFPGRFSGRQFSNSRSEMNVSTLELGDSALYLCASSLGGSENIQYFGAGTRLSVL.

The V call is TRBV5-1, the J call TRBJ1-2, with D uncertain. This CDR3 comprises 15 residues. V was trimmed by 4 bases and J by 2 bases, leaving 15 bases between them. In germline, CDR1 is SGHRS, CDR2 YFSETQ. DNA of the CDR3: TGCGCCAGCAGCCCGAGGCTCGGGTGGAACTATGGCTACACCTTC. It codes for CASSPRLGWNYGYTF.

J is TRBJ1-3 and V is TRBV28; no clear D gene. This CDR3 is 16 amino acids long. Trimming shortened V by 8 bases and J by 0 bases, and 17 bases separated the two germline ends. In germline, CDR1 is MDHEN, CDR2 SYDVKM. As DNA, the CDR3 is TGTGCCAGCGAATCGGTGGGCTATCTCTCTGGAAACACCATATATTTT. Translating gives CASESVGYLSGNTIYF.

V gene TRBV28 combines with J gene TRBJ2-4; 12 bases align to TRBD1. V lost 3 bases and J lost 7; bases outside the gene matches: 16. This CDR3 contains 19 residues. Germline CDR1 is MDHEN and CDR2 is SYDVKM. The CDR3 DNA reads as TGTGCCAGCAGTTTGGGACAGGGGGCCGTATTTATAGAATGGAACATTCAGTACTTC. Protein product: CASSLGQGAVFIEWNIQYF.

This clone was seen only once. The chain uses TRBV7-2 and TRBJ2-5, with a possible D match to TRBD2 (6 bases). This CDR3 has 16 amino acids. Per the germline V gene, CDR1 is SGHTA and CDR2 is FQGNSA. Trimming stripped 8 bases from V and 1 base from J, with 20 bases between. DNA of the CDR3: TGTGCCAGCGTTCCGGTTCGGGTTAGCGGCCAAGAGACCCAGTACTTC. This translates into CASVPVRVSGQETQYF.

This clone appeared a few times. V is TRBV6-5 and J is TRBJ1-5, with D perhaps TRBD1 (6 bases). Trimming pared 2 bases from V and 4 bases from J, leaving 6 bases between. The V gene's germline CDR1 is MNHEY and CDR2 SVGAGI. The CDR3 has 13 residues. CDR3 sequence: CASSYTGNQPQHF. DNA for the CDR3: TGTGCCAGCAGTTACACAGGGAATCAGCCCCAGCATTTT.

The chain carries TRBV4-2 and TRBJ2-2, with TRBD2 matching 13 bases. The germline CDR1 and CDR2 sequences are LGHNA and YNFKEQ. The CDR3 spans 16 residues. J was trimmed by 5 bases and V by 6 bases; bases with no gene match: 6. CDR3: CASRKTSGRFTGELFF. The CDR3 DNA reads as TGTGCCAGCAGGAAGACTAGCGGGAGGTTTACCGGGGAGCTGTTTTTT.

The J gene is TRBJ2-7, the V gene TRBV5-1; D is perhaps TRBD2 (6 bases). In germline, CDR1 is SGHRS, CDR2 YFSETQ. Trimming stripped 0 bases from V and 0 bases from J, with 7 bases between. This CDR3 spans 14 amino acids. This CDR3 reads CASSLDGSSYEQYF. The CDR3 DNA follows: TGCGCCAGCAGCTTGGACGGGAGCTCCTACGAGCAGTACTTC.

The CDR3 nucleotides read TGTGCCAGCAGCAAAGCAGAGCAGACCCTCTCCACAGACACAGATACGCAGTATTTT. Its protein is CASSKAEQTLSTDTDTQYF. This rearrangement joins TRBV21-1 to TRBJ2-3; the table gives TRBD1 as D, unverified against the DNA. TRBV21-1 is deemed a pseudogene. The length of the CDR3 is 19 residues.

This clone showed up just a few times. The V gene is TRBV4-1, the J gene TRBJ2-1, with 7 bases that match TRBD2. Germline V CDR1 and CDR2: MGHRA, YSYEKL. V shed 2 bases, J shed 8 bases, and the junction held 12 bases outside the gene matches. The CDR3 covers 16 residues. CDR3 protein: CASSQPPAGTGDEQFF. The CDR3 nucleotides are TGCGCCAGCAGCCAACCCCCAGCGGGGACCGGCGATGAGCAGTTCTTC.

The DNA for the CDR3 is TGTGCCAGCAGCTCTTTTCTCGCGGGAGGGCAAGAGACCCAGTACTTC. It is translated as CASSSFLAGGQETQYF. The chain employs TRBV7-9 and TRBJ2-5; the match to TRBD2 covers 9 bases. V lost 4 bases, J lost 2 bases, and 8 bases stayed unmatched. Germline lookup yields CDR1 SEHNR and CDR2 FQNEAQ (reference sequence). The CDR3 totals 16 residues.